The rows below give T cell receptor beta chains drawn from one sample of a study of blood T cells in healthy people across ages. From the 5' RACE reads, TCRdb called clonotypes with MiXCR, one entry per CDR3 protein. The data show hundreds of thousands of distinct CDR3 sequences, with more than 45% seen just once and about 20% held by the top ten. The sequencing sample was made of blood. The origin of the receptors is a man aged 30-40 years in good health. Both conserved end residues are part of each CDR3. The D gene is left open where the match is weak. Rows give clone size only sometimes, using once, few, many, or a class for an expanded clone.

d_gene: -
abundance: few
v_gene: TRBV5-1
j_gene: TRBJ2-3
CDR3nt: TGCGCCAGCACCCAGGGTCGAACTTCCACAGATACGCAGTATTTT
CDR3aa: CASTQGRTSTDTQYF

d_gene: TRBD2
abundance: few
v_gene: TRBV4-2
j_gene: TRBJ2-5
CDR3nt: TGTGCCAGCAGCCAAGTCATGTTGACTAGCGGCCAAGAGACCCAGTACTTC
CDR3aa: CASSQVMLTSGQETQYF

d_gene: TRBD2
abundance: few
v_gene: TRBV9
j_gene: TRBJ2-3
CDR3nt: TGTGCCAGCAGCGCGGGAGGTGGGCAGTATTTT
CDR3aa: CASSAGGGQYF

d_gene: -
abundance: -
v_gene: TRBV6-5
j_gene: TRBJ1-1
CDR3nt: TGTGCCAGCAGCTCCCTATCGAGGTTAGCTTTCTTT
CDR3aa: CASSSLSRLAFF

d_gene: TRBD2
abundance: -
v_gene: TRBV10-3
j_gene: TRBJ2-5
CDR3nt: TGTGCCATCAGTTCAGGCGGGGGTACGGGAGAGACCCAGTACTTC
CDR3aa: CAISSGGGTGETQYF

d_gene: -
abundance: few
v_gene: TRBV6-5
j_gene: TRBJ2-1
CDR3nt: TGTGCCAGCAGAGAGCGACAAAGCTACAATGAGCAGTTCTTC
CDR3aa: CASRERQSYNEQFF

d_gene: -
abundance: -
v_gene: TRBV14
j_gene: TRBJ2-7
CDR3nt: TGTGCCAGCAGCCAAGATTACGATTACTACGAGCAGTACTTC
CDR3aa: CASSQDYDYYEQYF

d_gene: TRBD1
abundance: -
v_gene: TRBV20-1
j_gene: TRBJ2-3
CDR3nt: TGCAGTGCCACTACTAGGGGGCCGGCAGATACGCAGTATTTT
CDR3aa: CSATTRGPADTQYF

d_gene: TRBD2
abundance: -
v_gene: TRBV7-9
j_gene: TRBJ2-4
CDR3nt: TGTGCCAGCAGTTCCGAACTAGCGGGATATCTATACATTCAGTACTTC
CDR3aa: CASSSELAGYLYIQYF

d_gene: TRBD2
abundance: -
v_gene: TRBV6-2/TRBV6-3
j_gene: TRBJ2-1
CDR3nt: TGTGCCAGCAGCCAACTAGCGGGGGCCCACCGTGAGCAGTTCTTC
CDR3aa: CASSQLAGAHREQFF

d_gene: -
abundance: few
v_gene: TRBV28
j_gene: TRBJ2-3
CDR3nt: TGTGCCAGCAGTTTCGTGGGAGATACGCAGTATTTT
CDR3aa: CASSFVGDTQYF

d_gene: TRBD2
abundance: few
v_gene: TRBV7-2
j_gene: TRBJ2-1
CDR3nt: TGTGCCAGCAGCGTAGCTAGCGGACTTATGAATGAGCAGTTCTTC
CDR3aa: CASSVASGLMNEQFF

d_gene: TRBD2
abundance: once
v_gene: TRBV20-1
j_gene: TRBJ2-3
CDR3nt: TGCAGTGCTACGGGGGGAGGACGGAACCAAGGACTCTCTAGCACAGATACGCAGTATTTT
CDR3aa: CSATGGGRNQGLSSTDTQYF

d_gene: TRBD1
abundance: once
v_gene: TRBV25-1
j_gene: TRBJ2-7
CDR3nt: TGTGCCAGCAGTGAATGGGGACAGGGGGCTGCGCCCCTCGAGCAGTACTTC
CDR3aa: CASSEWGQGAAPLEQYF

d_gene: TRBD1
abundance: -
v_gene: TRBV25-1
j_gene: TRBJ2-7
CDR3nt: TGTGCCAGCAGTGATCGACAGGGTTACCCCTACGGGCAGTACTTC
CDR3aa: CASSDRQGYPYGQYF

d_gene: -
abundance: once
v_gene: TRBV7-2
j_gene: TRBJ1-1
CDR3nt: TGTGCCAGCAGCTTAGATGTCGGGAACACTGAAGCTTTCTTT
CDR3aa: CASSLDVGNTEAFF

d_gene: -
abundance: -
v_gene: TRBV2
j_gene: TRBJ2-1
CDR3nt: TGTGCCAGCAGTGAAGCAGGGTCCAAATTGGTGTTCTTC
CDR3aa: CASSEAGSKLVFF

d_gene: -
abundance: -
v_gene: TRBV5-1
j_gene: TRBJ1-1
CDR3nt: TGCGCCAGCAGCCCCAGGGATTCCACTGAAGCTTTCTTT
CDR3aa: CASSPRDSTEAFF

d_gene: TRBD2
abundance: few
v_gene: TRBV20-1
j_gene: TRBJ2-1
CDR3nt: TGCAGTGCTAGAGATCACCGCCGCCAGCGGGGCGACAATGAGCAGTTCTTC
CDR3aa: CSARDHRRQRGDNEQFF